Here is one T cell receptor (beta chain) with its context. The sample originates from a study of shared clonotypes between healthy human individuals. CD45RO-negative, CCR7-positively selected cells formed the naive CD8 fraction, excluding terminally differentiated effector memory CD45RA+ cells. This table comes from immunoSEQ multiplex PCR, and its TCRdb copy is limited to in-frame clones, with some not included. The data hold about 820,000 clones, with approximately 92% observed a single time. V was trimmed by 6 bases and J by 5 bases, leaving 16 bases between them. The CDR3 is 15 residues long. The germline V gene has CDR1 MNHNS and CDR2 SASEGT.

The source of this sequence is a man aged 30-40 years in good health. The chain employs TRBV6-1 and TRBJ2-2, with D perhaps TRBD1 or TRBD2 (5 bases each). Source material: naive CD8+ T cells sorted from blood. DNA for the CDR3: TGTGCCAGCAGGCCGGGACCCGGGTGGACCGGGGAGCTGTTTTTT. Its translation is CASRPGPGWTGELFF.